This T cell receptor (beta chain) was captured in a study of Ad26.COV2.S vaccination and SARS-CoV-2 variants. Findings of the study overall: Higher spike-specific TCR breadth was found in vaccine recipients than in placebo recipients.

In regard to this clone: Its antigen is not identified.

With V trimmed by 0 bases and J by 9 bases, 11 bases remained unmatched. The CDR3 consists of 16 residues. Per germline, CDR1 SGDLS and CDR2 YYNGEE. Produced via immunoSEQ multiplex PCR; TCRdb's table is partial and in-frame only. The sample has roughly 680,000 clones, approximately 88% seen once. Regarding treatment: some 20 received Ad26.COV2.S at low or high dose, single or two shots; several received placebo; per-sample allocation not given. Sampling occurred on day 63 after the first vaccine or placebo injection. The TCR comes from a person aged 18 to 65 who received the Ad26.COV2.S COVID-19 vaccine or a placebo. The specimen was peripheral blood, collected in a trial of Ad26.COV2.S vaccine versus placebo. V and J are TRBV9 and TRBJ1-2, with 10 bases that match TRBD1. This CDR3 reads CASSVDPGGTGESYTF. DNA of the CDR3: TGTGCCAGCAGCGTAGACCCTGGAGGGACAGGGGAAAGCTACACCTTC.